Detailed here is one TCR beta chain. This record comes from a study of radiotherapy plus CTLA-4 blockade in lung cancer. Data came from immunoSEQ multiplex PCR; TCRdb stores just in-frame clones and leaves some out. This table has 65,000 to 95,000 clones, more than 75% appearing once. V was pared by 4 bases and J by 4 bases, with 11 bases between. The CDR3 totals 13 residues. In germline, CDR1 is SGHTA, CDR2 FQGNSA. This chain uses TRBV7-2 with TRBJ2-7; perhaps D is TRBD1 or TRBD2 (5 bases each). The sequences come from peripheral blood, collected from a patient treated with radiotherapy plus ipilimumab. This clonotype originated in a human donor with non-small cell lung cancer that progressed on radiotherapy plus ipilimumab. The CDR3 DNA sequence: TGTGCCAGCAGCTCCCGGGGCCCGTACGAGCAGTACTTC. Residues: CASSSRGPYEQYF.